Listed below are T cell receptor beta chains from one sample, sequenced in a study of cytomegalovirus exposure and HLA in healthy donors. The method was immunoSEQ multiplex PCR; TCRdb's version includes in-frame clones alone and lacks a portion of them. This sample has 140,000 or so clones; roughly 80% occur once, and the top ten carry under 3%. The sequencing sample was made of PBMCs. The origin of the receptors is a female donor in good health and CMV-seronegative. The CDR3 runs from the conserved cysteine through the conserved F or W. A D gene is named only where the DNA matches it firmly. Rows may omit the clone size; those that give it use once, few, many or a size class.

d_call j_call clone_size v_call cdr3_nt cdr3_aa
- TRBJ2-1 - TRBV4-1 TGCGCCAGCAGCCAAGTTCCAGCGGTGAATACCGACAATGAGCAGTTCTTC CASSQVPAVNTDNEQFF
- TRBJ2-2 once TRBV5-1 TGCGCCAGCAGCTTGGCCCATCAGGGGCCCAAGTTGAACGGGGAGCTGTTTTTT CASSLAHQGPKLNGELFF
- TRBJ1-3 - TRBV9 TGTGCCAGCAGCCCTATTACAGGGCCTGGAAACACCATATATTTT CASSPITGPGNTIYF
- TRBJ1-2 - TRBV6-1 TGTGCCAGCAGTGATTACACCCTTACAGGGAGCGGCTACACCTTC CASSDYTLTGSGYTF
- TRBJ1-2 - TRBV4-3 TGCGCCAGCAGCCCGAAGACAGACCATAACTATGGCTACACCTTC CASSPKTDHNYGYTF
TRBD1 TRBJ1-1 - TRBV29-1 TGCAGCGTTGCGACAGGGGGTTACACTGAAGCTTTCTTT CSVATGGYTEAFF
- TRBJ2-6 - TRBV6-1 TGTGCCAGCAGTGAATTCAGGCAGGGAAGACCTGGGGCCAACGTCCTGACTTTC CASSEFRQGRPGANVLTF
- TRBJ2-6 - TRBV28 TGTGCCAGCAGTACCGCGGGAAAAATTTTCTCTGGGGCCAACGTCCTGACTTTC CASSTAGKIFSGANVLTF
TRBD2 TRBJ2-3 - TRBV5-1 TGCGCCAGCAGAGGACTAGCGGGAGCTGTAGATACGCAGTATTTT CASRGLAGAVDTQYF
- TRBJ1-2 - TRBV7-3 TGTGCCAGCAGCCCGGGGAATGGCTATGGCTACACCTTC CASSPGNGYGYTF
TRBD1 TRBJ1-2 once TRBV30 TGTGCCTGGAGGACCCCGGGACAGGGCTACACCTTC CAWRTPGQGYTF
TRBD2 TRBJ2-2 - TRBV27 TGTGCCAGCAGTACGGGACCGATTGCGGGACTAGCGGATAGAAACACCGGGGAGCTGTTTTTT CASSTGPIAGLADRNTGELFF
- TRBJ2-2 - TRBV19 TGTGCCAGTAGTATAGTCGTTCGGACCGGGGAGCTGTTTTTT CASSIVVRTGELFF
TRBD1 TRBJ1-4 few TRBV5-1 TGCGCCAGCAGCTTGGAACAGGGGGGAAGTGAAAAACTGTTTTTT CASSLEQGGSEKLFF
TRBD1 TRBJ2-2 - TRBV10-3 TGTGCCATCAGAGCAGGGGGTCGCACCGGGGAGCTGTTTTTT CAIRAGGRTGELFF
TRBD1 TRBJ1-1 - TRBV19 TGTGCCAGTAGTATACAGGGGGGCACTGAAGCTTTCTTT CASSIQGGTEAFF
TRBD2 TRBJ2-3 - TRBV4-2 TGTGCCAGCAGCCCCTGGCGGGGGGGGAGCACAGATACGCAGTATTTT CASSPWRGGSTDTQYF
- TRBJ1-5 - TRBV19 TGTGCCAGTAGTCCTTCGAGGGGGTTTAATCAGCCCCAGCATTTT CASSPSRGFNQPQHF
TRBD1 TRBJ1-2 - TRBV27 TGTGCCAGCAGTGGACAGGGGACTAACTATGGCTACACCTTC CASSGQGTNYGYTF
- TRBJ2-7 once TRBV7-8 TGTGCCAGCAGCTTAGTTCCTCCGGAGCAGTACTTC CASSLVPPEQYF
TRBD2 TRBJ2-2 once TRBV2 TGTGCCAGCAGTTTCCTTTTAGCGGGAGAGGGCACCGGGGAGCTGTTTTTT CASSFLLAGEGTGELFF
- TRBJ2-1 - TRBV7-7 TGTGCCAGCAGCCCCCTAGGGAGCTCCTACAATGAGCAGTTCTTC CASSPLGSSYNEQFF
- TRBJ1-4 once TRBV7-9 TGTGCCAGCAGCCGCAGCCTTGTGGAGGGAGAAAAACTGTTTTTT CASSRSLVEGEKLFF
- TRBJ2-1 - TRBV10-3 TGTGCCATCAGTGAACTAGCAGAAAATGAGCAGTTCTTC CAISELAENEQFF
TRBD1 TRBJ2-7 once TRBV7-3 TGTGCCAGCAGCATAGACAGGGGGGAGCAGTACTTC CASSIDRGEQYF
TRBD1 TRBJ1-2 - TRBV7-8 TGTGCCAGCAGCTTACAACGGACAGGGGGCTTACGTTATGGCTACACCTTC CASSLQRTGGLRYGYTF
- TRBJ1-2 - TRBV4-3 TGCGCCAGCAGCCAAGATTTGGGGGGAAACTATGGCTACACCTTC CASSQDLGGNYGYTF
- TRBJ2-7 - TRBV19 TGTGCCAGTAGTACCCCGACCGGGACAGCGGGCTACGAGCAGTACTTC CASSTPTGTAGYEQYF
TRBD1 TRBJ2-5 many TRBV6-1 TGTGCCAGCAGTGAAGCGGGACAGGGCATCCAAGAGACCCAGTACTTC CASSEAGQGIQETQYF
- TRBJ1-2 - TRBV6-1 TGTGCCAGCAGTCCTCCCGGACAGAACTATGGCTACACCTTC CASSPPGQNYGYTF
- TRBJ1-1 - TRBV28 TGTGCCAGCACTCCCGGACAGATGAACACTGAAGCTTTCTTT CASTPGQMNTEAFF
TRBD1 TRBJ2-5 - TRBV10-3 TGTGCCATCAGGGACAGGGAAGAGACCCAGTACTTC CAIRDREETQYF
- TRBJ1-1 - TRBV7-3 TGTGCCAGCAGCTTGGGGAGGATGAACACTGAAGCTTTCTTT CASSLGRMNTEAFF
- TRBJ2-3 - TRBV6-5 TGTGCCAGCAGTTACGGCCGCCTAGGGGCAGATACGCAGTATTTT CASSYGRLGADTQYF
- TRBJ1-5 - TRBV15 TGTGCCACCAGCAGACCCTCAGGGGCCAGGCAGCCCCAGCATTTT CATSRPSGARQPQHF
TRBD2 TRBJ2-1 - TRBV29-1 TGCAGCGTTGTTCTAGCGGTCTACAATGAGCAGTTCTTC CSVVLAVYNEQFF
- TRBJ1-1 - TRBV5-1 TGCGCCAGCAGCTTGGGAGTGAGGAACACTGAAGCTTTCTTT CASSLGVRNTEAFF
- TRBJ1-1 - TRBV7-6 TGTGCCAGCAGCCCGTTCCTTAAGAACACTGAAGCTTTCTTT CASSPFLKNTEAFF
- TRBJ2-5 - TRBV5-6 TGTGCCAGCAGCTTGTTTCCCGGACTCCTCCAAGAGACCCAGTACTTC CASSLFPGLLQETQYF
- TRBJ1-3 once TRBV7-6 TGTGCCAGCAGCTTAGCGCCCGGGTCAAGGACTGGAAACACCATATATTTT CASSLAPGSRTGNTIYF
TRBD1 TRBJ1-2 - TRBV9 TGTGCCAGCAGCCAAGCAGTGACAGGGGATGGCTACACCTTC CASSQAVTGDGYTF
TRBD1 TRBJ2-7 - TRBV5-6 TGTGCCAGCAGCTTGGGTCCAACAGGGGTGTCTTACGAGCAGTACTTC CASSLGPTGVSYEQYF
TRBD1 TRBJ1-2 few TRBV5-4 TGTGCCAGCAGCTTGGTGGACAGGGCTAACTATGGCTACACCTTC CASSLVDRANYGYTF